These T cell receptor beta chains were read from a single sample in a study of metastatic and nonmetastatic thyroid tumors. TCRdb ran MiXCR on the PCR reads. There are about 10,000 clones in the sample; about 33% occur only once, and approximately 16% lies in the top ten. Source material: adjacent normal tissue. The source is a female donor with papillary thyroid cancer or a benign thyroid nodule (not recorded which). Some clones in this sample may be carry-over from other donors' samples. The CDR3 runs from the conserved cysteine through the conserved F or W. The order of the fields is J gene, clone size, V gene, D gene, CDR3 protein, CDR3 DNA. The D gene is left open where the match is weak. Size values are once, few and many counts, or a class for expanded clones, and some rows have none.

J gene: TRBJ2-1; clone size: few; V gene: TRBV24-1; D gene: -; CDR3 protein: CATSDVQGVPDEQFF; CDR3 DNA: TGTGCCACCAGTGATGTGCAGGGAGTACCGGATGAGCAGTTCTTC
J gene: TRBJ2-5; clone size: -; V gene: TRBV2; D gene: TRBD2; CDR3 protein: CASSSPIAGGETQYF; CDR3 DNA: TGTGCCAGCAGTAGCCCAATAGCGGGAGGCGAGACCCAGTACTTC
J gene: TRBJ1-1; clone size: few; V gene: TRBV19; D gene: TRBD1; CDR3 protein: CASTGTGGTEAFF; CDR3 DNA: TGTGCCAGTACCGGGACAGGAGGAACTGAAGCTTTCTTT
J gene: TRBJ2-3; clone size: -; V gene: TRBV5-6; D gene: -; CDR3 protein: CASSLGTSTDTQYF; CDR3 DNA: TGTGCCAGCAGCTTAGGGACTAGCACAGATACGCAGTATTTT
J gene: TRBJ2-3; clone size: -; V gene: TRBV6-4; D gene: TRBD2; CDR3 protein: CASRRVGLAGGRSSTDTQYF; CDR3 DNA: TGTGCCAGCAGGAGAGTAGGACTAGCGGGGGGTAGATCTAGCACAGATACGCAGTATTTT
J gene: TRBJ1-6; clone size: -; V gene: TRBV5-4; D gene: -; CDR3 protein: CASSSKLGYGDSPLHF; CDR3 DNA: TGTGCCAGCAGCTCCAAGTTGGGATACGGGGATTCACCCCTCCACTTT
J gene: TRBJ1-2; clone size: few; V gene: TRBV30; D gene: TRBD1; CDR3 protein: CAWSSGTGNNYGYTF; CDR3 DNA: TGTGCCTGGAGTAGCGGGACAGGGAATAACTATGGCTACACCTTC
J gene: TRBJ1-5; clone size: -; V gene: TRBV11-2; D gene: -; CDR3 protein: CASSDRFNQPQHF; CDR3 DNA: TGTGCCAGCAGCGACAGATTCAATCAGCCCCAGCATTTT
J gene: TRBJ1-1; clone size: few; V gene: TRBV20-1; D gene: TRBD1; CDR3 protein: CSATPGTADNTEAFF; CDR3 DNA: TGCAGTGCTACACCCGGGACAGCCGACAACACTGAAGCTTTCTTT
J gene: TRBJ2-1; clone size: few; V gene: TRBV20-1; D gene: -; CDR3 protein: CSVEGTRRSNEQFF; CDR3 DNA: TGCAGTGTAGAGGGAACTAGACGTTCCAATGAGCAGTTCTTC